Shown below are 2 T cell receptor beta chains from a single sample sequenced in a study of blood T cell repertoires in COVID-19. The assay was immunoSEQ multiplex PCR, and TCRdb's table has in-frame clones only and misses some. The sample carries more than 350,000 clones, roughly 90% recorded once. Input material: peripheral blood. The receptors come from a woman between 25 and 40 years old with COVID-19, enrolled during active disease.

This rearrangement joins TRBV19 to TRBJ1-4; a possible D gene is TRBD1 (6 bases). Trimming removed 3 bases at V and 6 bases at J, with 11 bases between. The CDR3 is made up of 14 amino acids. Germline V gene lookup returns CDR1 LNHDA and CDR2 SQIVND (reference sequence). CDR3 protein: CASSIRQGHEKLFF. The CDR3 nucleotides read TGTGCCAGTAGTATCAGGCAGGGGCATGAAAAACTGTTTTTT.

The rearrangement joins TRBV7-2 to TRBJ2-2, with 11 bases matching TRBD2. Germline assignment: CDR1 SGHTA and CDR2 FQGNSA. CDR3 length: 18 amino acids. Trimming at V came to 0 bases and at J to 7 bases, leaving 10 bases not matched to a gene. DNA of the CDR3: TGTGCCAGCAGCTTAGCCCCCCTAGCGGGGGGCGCTGGCGGGGAGCTGTTTTTT. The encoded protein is CASSLAPLAGGAGGELFF.